The T cell receptor (beta chain) described here comes from a study of blood T cell repertoires in COVID-19. This CDR3 is 14 amino acids long. V lost 5 bases, J lost 4 bases, and 5 bases stayed unmatched. CDR1 MNHEY and CDR2 SVGEGT come from the germline V gene. Per the original data handling: Estimated nucleated cell counts came from reference gene primer amplification. Profiling relied on immunoSEQ multiplex PCR, and the TCRdb table lists in-frame clones only, not all of them. That table furnishes V, J and clone size, whereas the DNA furnished D and trimming. The sample includes 250,000 or so clones, approximately 88% of them seen just once.

The J gene is TRBJ1-5, the V gene TRBV6-2 or TRBV6-3; 7 bases align to TRBD1. The sequence was collected from a woman in her twenties or thirties with acute or convalescent COVID-19. Material for sequencing was peripheral blood. CDR3 in DNA: TGTGCCAGCAGTATAGGGACAGCAAATCAGCCCCAGCATTTT. Translation: CASSIGTANQPQHF.